These T cell receptor beta chains were read from a single sample in a study of blood T cells in healthy people across ages. One entry per CDR3 protein results from TCRdb running MiXCR on the 5' RACE reads. The sample lists 1.5 million to 2 million distinct CDR3 sequences, roughly 50% occurring once. Sequencing was done on a sample of blood. These receptors were taken from a woman aged 40 to 49 in good health. Each CDR3 is given without its conserved first and last residue. Some rows have no size entry. The others give once, few or many, or a class for an expanded clone.

v_gene: TRBV7-2
j_gene: TRBJ2-1
abundance: -
CDR3aa: ASSFRPQDRYPWNEQF

v_gene: TRBV9
j_gene: TRBJ2-3
abundance: -
CDR3aa: ASSVAVTWNTDTQY

v_gene: TRBV5-6
j_gene: TRBJ1-2
abundance: few
CDR3aa: ASSRIAYGYT

v_gene: TRBV20-1
j_gene: TRBJ2-3
abundance: -
CDR3aa: SARDAGGNTDTQY

v_gene: TRBV29-1
j_gene: TRBJ2-5
abundance: few
CDR3aa: SVGQATGETQY

v_gene: TRBV5-6
j_gene: TRBJ1-1
abundance: -
CDR3aa: ASSFARTAAGVVSTEAF

v_gene: TRBV27
j_gene: TRBJ2-1
abundance: -
CDR3aa: ASSFGLEGDNEQF

v_gene: TRBV24-1
j_gene: TRBJ2-1
abundance: few
CDR3aa: ATSVSGGDEQF

v_gene: TRBV24-1
j_gene: TRBJ1-2
abundance: -
CDR3aa: ATSDPDRDGYT

v_gene: TRBV4-2
j_gene: TRBJ1-1
abundance: -
CDR3aa: ASSQDRVREAF

v_gene: TRBV4-3
j_gene: TRBJ2-7
abundance: -
CDR3aa: ASSQDRDTGFYEQY

v_gene: TRBV25-1
j_gene: TRBJ2-5
abundance: -
CDR3aa: ASTPLTAHQETQY

v_gene: TRBV7-2
j_gene: TRBJ2-1
abundance: few
CDR3aa: ASSLEGTKRNEQF

v_gene: TRBV12-3/TRBV12-4
j_gene: TRBJ2-3
abundance: few
CDR3aa: ASRLVGDTQY

v_gene: TRBV6-6
j_gene: TRBJ1-4
abundance: -
CDR3aa: ASSYGQGDNEKLF

v_gene: TRBV27
j_gene: TRBJ2-3
abundance: -
CDR3aa: ASSFYSVVPTTDTQY

v_gene: TRBV6-1
j_gene: TRBJ2-3
abundance: -
CDR3aa: ASSEVRGDAQY

v_gene: TRBV9
j_gene: TRBJ1-2
abundance: -
CDR3aa: ASSVSRDSNYGYT

v_gene: TRBV9
j_gene: TRBJ2-3
abundance: -
CDR3aa: ASSVGAPRTSTDTQY

v_gene: TRBV4-2
j_gene: TRBJ1-6
abundance: -
CDR3aa: ASSQGALNSPLH

v_gene: TRBV6-5
j_gene: TRBJ2-7
abundance: once
CDR3aa: ASSYDRSAGGSLY

v_gene: TRBV20-1
j_gene: TRBJ2-7
abundance: few
CDR3aa: SARDSSGYYEQY

v_gene: TRBV20-1
j_gene: TRBJ2-1
abundance: few
CDR3aa: SASGRDRGLPSYNEQF

v_gene: TRBV7-9
j_gene: TRBJ2-5
abundance: -
CDR3aa: ASTQAHYQETQY

v_gene: TRBV4-2
j_gene: TRBJ2-1
abundance: -
CDR3aa: ASSQKARTSGNEQF